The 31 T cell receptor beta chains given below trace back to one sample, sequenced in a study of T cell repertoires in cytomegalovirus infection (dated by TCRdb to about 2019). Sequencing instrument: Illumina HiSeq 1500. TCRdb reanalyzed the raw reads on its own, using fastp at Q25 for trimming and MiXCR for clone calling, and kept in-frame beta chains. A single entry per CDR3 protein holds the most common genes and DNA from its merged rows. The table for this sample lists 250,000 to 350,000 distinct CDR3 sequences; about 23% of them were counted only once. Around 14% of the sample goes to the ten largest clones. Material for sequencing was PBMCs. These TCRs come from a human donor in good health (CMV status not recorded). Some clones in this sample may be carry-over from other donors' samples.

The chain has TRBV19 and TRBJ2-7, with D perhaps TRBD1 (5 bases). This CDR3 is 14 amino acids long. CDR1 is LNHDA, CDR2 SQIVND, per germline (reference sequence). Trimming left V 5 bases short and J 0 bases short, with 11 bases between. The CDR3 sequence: CASSRGAISYEQYF. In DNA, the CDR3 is TGTGCCAGTAGTCGTGGGGCGATCTCCTACGAGCAGTACTTC. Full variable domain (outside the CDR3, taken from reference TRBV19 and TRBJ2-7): DGGITQSPKYLFRKEGQNVTLSCEQNLNHDAMYWYRQDPGQGLRLIYYSQIVNDFQKGDIAEGYSVSREKKESFPLTVTSAQKNPTAFYLCASSRGAISYEQYFGPGTRLTVT.

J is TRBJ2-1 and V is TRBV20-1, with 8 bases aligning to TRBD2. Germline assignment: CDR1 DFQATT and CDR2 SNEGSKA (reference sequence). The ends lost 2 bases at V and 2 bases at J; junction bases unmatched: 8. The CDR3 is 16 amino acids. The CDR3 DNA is TGCAGTGCTAGAATGGGGCTAGCGGGTACCTACAATGAGCAGTTCTTC. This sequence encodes CSARMGLAGTYNEQFF.

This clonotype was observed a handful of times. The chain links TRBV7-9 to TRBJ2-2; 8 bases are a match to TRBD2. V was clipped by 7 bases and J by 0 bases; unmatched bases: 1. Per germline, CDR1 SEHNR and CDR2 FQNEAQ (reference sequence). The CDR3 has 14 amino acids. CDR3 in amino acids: CASTGLANTGELFF. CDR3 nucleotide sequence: TGTGCCAGCACGGGACTAGCGAACACCGGGGAGCTGTTTTTT.

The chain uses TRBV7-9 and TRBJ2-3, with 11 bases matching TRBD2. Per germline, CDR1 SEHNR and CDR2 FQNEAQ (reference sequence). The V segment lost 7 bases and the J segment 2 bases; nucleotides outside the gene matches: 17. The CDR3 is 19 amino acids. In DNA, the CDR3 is TGTGCCAGCAACAAACCTCGCCTAGCGGGGGGACTCACCACAGATACGCAGTATTTT. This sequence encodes CASNKPRLAGGLTTDTQYF.

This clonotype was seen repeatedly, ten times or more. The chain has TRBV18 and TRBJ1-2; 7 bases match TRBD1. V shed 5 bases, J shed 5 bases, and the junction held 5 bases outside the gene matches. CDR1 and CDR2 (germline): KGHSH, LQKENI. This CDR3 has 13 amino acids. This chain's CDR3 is CASSAGTVYGYTF. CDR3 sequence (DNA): TGTGCCAGCTCAGCCGGGACAGTGTATGGCTACACCTTC.

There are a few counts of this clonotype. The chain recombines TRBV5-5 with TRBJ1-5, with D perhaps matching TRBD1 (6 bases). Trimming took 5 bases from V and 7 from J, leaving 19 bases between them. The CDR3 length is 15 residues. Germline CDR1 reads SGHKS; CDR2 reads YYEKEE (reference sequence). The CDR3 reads CASSPFGGLSQPQHF. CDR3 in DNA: TGTGCCAGCAGTCCCTTTGGGGGGCTAAGCCAGCCCCAGCATTTT.

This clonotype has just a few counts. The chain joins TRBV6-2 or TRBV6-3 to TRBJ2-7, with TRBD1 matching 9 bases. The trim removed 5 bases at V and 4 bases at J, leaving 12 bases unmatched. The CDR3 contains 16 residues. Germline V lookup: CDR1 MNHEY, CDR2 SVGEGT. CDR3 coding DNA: TGTGCCAGCAGTGTACCTTCCGGGACAGGGAAGTACGAGCAGTACTTC. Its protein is CASSVPSGTGKYEQYF.

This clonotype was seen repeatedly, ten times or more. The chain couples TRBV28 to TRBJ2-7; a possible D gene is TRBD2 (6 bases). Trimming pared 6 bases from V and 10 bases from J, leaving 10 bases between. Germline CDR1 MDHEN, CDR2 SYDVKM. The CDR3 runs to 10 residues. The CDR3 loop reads CASRRRVQYF. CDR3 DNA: TGTGCCAGCAGAAGGAGGGTTCAGTACTTC.

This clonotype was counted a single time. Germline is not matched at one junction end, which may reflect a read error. CDR3 nucleotide sequence: TGTGCCATCAGCAGAGATTTTACAGGGAAGGGATATGGCTACACCTTC. Translated: CAISRDFTGKGYGYTF. This chain links TRBV15 with TRBJ1-2; a weak D match, TRBD1 (6 bases). Germline V gene data show CDR1 as LNHNV and CDR2 as YYDKDF (reference sequence). This CDR3 spans 16 amino acids.

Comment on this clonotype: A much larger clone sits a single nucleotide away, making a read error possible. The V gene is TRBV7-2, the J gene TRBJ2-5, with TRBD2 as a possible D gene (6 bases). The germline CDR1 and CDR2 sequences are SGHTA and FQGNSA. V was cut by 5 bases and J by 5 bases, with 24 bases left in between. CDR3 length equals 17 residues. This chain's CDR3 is CASSPTGLVLRPETQYF. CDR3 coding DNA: TGTGCCAGCAGCCCTACGGGACTGGTGTTGAGGCCGGAGACCCAGTACTTC.

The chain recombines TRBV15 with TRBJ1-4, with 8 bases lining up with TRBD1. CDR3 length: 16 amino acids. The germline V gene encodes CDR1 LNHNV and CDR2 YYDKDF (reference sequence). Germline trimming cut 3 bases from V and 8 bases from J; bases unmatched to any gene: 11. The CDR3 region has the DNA TGTGCCACCAGCAGCTCTCTTTCAGGGGGCGGCGAAAAACTGTTTTTT. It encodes CATSSSLSGGGEKLFF.

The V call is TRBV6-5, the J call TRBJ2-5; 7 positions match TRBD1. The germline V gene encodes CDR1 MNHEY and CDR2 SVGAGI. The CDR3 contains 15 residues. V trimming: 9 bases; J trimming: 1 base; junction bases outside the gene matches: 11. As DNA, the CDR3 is TGTGCCAGGAGAGAACTAAGGGGGCCCCAAGAGACCCAGTACTTC. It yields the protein CARRELRGPQETQYF.

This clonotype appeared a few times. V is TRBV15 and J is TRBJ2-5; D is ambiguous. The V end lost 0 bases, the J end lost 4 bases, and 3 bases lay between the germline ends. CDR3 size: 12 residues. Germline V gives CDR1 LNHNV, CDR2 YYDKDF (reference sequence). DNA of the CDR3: TGTGCCACCAGCAGAGAAGGAGAGACCCAGTACTTC. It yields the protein CATSREGETQYF.

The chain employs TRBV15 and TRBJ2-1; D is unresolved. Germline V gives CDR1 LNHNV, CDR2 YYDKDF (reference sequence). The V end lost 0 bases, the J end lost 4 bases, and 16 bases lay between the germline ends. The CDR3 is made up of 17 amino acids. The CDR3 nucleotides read TGTGCCACCAGCAGAGATGACGAGGTCCCTGTTTACAATGAGCAGTTCTTC. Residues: CATSRDDEVPVYNEQFF.

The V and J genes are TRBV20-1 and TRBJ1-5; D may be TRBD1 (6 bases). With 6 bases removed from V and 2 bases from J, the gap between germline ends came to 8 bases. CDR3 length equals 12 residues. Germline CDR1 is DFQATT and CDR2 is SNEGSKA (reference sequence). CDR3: CSARTGNQPQHF. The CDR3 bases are TGCAGTGCACGGACAGGCAATCAGCCCCAGCATTTT.

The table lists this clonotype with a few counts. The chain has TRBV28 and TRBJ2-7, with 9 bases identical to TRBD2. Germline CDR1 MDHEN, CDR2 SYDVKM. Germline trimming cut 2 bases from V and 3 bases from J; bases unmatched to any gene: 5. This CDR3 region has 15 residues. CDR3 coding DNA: TGTGCCAGCAGTTTAGCGGCTAGCGGGAACTACGAGCAGTACTTC. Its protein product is CASSLAASGNYEQYF.

The CDR3 sequence is CASKPPGISYEQYF. The CDR3 DNA follows: TGTGCCAGCAAACCTCCGGGGATCTCCTACGAGCAGTACTTC. V usage is TRBV28 and J usage is TRBJ2-7; a weak D match, TRBD2 (5 bases). The CDR3 is 14 residues long. Germline assignment: CDR1 MDHEN and CDR2 SYDVKM. Trimming took 7 bases from V and 0 from J, leaving 13 bases between them.

The CDR3 region is CASSLLAGSAYEQYF. CDR3 coding DNA: TGTGCCAGCAGCTTGCTAGCGGGAAGCGCCTACGAGCAGTACTTC. The chain has TRBV7-2 and TRBJ2-7, with 9 bases aligning to TRBD2. The J segment lost 2 bases and the V segment lost 3 bases, leaving 5 bases of the junction unmatched. The CDR3 is 15 amino acids. The germline gives CDR1 SGHTA, CDR2 FQGNSA. Together with reference TRBV7-2 and TRBJ2-7, the CDR3 gives the full variable domain: GAGVSQSPSNKVTEKGKDVELRCDPISGHTALYWYRQSLGQGLEFLIYFQGNSAPDKSGLPSDRFSAERTGGSVSTLTIQRTQQEDSAVYLCASSLLAGSAYEQYFGPGTRLTVT.

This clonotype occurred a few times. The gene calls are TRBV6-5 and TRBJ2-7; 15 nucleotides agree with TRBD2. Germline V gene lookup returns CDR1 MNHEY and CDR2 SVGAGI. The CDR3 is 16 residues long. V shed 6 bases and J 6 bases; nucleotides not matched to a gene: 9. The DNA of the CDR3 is TGTGCCAGCAGGGGACTAGCGGGGGGAAAGTTTCCCGAGCAGTACTTC. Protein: CASRGLAGGKFPEQYF.

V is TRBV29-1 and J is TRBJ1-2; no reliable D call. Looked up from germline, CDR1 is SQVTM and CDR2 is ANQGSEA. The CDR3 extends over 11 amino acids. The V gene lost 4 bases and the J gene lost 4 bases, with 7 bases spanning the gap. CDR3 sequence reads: CSVGVGYGYTF. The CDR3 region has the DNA TGCAGCGTTGGCGTGGGCTATGGCTACACCTTC.

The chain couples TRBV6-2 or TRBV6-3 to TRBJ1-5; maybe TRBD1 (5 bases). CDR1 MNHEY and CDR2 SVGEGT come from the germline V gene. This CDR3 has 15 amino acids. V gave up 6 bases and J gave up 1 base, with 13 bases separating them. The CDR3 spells CASSLPGGSNQPQHF. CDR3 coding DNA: TGTGCCAGCAGCCTCCCCGGGGGAAGCAATCAGCCCCAGCATTTT.

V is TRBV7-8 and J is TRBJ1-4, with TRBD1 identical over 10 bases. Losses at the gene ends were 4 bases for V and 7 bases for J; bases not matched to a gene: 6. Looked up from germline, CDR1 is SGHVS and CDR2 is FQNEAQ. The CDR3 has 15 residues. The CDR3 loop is CASSSRTGGSEKLFF. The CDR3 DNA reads TGTGCCAGCAGCTCACGGACAGGGGGTAGTGAAAAACTGTTTTTT.

This CDR3 is CSVGTIGNEQYF. The DNA of the CDR3 is TGCAGCGTAGGTACTATTGGCAACGAGCAGTACTTC. This rearrangement joins TRBV29-1 to TRBJ2-7; no reliable D call. From germline, CDR1 is SQVTM and CDR2 ANQGSEA. Deletions cut 6 bases from V and 5 bases from J, with 14 bases between. CDR3 size: 12 residues.

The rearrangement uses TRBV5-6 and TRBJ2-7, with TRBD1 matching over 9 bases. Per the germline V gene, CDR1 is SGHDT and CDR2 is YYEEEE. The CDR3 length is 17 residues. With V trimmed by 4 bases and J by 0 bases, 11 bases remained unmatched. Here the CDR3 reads CASSRGIGTGSSYEQYF. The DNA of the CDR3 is TGTGCCAGCAGCCGCGGGATCGGGACAGGGTCCTCCTACGAGCAGTACTTC.

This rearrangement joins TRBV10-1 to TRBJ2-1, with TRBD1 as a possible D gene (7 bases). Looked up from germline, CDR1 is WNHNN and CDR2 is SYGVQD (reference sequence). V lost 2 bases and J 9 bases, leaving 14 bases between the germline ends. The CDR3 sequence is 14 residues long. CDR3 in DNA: TGCGCCAGCAGTGAGAGGAGGGGGCAGGGTGAGCAGTTCTTC. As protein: CASSERRGQGEQFF.

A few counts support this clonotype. The CDR3 sequence: CASSPRTENQPQHF. CDR3 DNA: TGTGCCAGCAGTCCCCGGACAGAGAATCAGCCCCAGCATTTT. The rearrangement links TRBV6-2 or TRBV6-3 to TRBJ1-5, with D possibly being TRBD1 (6 bases). Trimming shortened V by 5 bases and J by 4 bases, and 12 bases separated the two germline ends. The CDR3 runs to 14 residues. CDR1 is MNHEY, CDR2 SVGEGT, per germline.

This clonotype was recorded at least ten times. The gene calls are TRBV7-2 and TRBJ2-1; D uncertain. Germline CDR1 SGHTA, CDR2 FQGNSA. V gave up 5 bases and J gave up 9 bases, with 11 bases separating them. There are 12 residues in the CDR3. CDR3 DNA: TGTGCCAGCAGCCTCATAGTTGGTGAGCAGTTCTTC. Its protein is CASSLIVGEQFF.

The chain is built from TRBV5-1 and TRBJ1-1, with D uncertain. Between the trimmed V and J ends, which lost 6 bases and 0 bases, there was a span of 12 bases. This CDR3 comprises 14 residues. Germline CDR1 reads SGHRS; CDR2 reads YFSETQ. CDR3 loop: CASKGMGMNTEAFF. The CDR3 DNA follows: TGCGCCAGCAAGGGTATGGGCATGAACACTGAAGCTTTCTTT.

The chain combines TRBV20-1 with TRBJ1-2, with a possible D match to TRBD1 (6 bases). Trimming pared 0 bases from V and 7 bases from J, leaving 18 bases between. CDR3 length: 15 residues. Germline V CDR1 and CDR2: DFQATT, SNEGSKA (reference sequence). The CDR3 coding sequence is TGCAGTGCTAGAGAGGGGGGCCGGGGGAGAGGTGGCTACACCTTC. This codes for CSAREGGRGRGGYTF.

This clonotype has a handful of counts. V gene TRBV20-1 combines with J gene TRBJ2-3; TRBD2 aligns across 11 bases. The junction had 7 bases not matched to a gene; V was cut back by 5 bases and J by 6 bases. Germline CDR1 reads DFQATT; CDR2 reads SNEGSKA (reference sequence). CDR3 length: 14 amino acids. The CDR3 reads CSACIAGGFDTQYF. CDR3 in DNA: TGCAGTGCTTGTATAGCGGGGGGGTTCGATACGCAGTATTTT.

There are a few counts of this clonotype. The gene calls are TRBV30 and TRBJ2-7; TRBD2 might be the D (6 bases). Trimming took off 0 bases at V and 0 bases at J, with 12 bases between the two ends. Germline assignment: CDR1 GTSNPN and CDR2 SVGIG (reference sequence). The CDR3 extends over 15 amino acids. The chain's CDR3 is CAWSVRLASSYEQYF. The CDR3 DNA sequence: TGTGCCTGGAGTGTAAGGCTAGCGAGCTCCTACGAGCAGTACTTC. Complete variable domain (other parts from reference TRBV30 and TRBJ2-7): SQTIHQWPATLVQPVGSPLSLECTVEGTSNPNLYWYRQAAGRGLQLLFYSVGIGQISSEVPQNLSASRPQDRQFILSSKKLLLSDSGFYLCAWSVRLASSYEQYFGPGTRLTVT.